Presented here are 2 T cell receptor beta chains from one specimen sequenced in a study of T cells after yellow fever vaccination. MiXCR, applied by TCRdb to the 5' RACE reads, yields one record per CDR3 protein. The data show some 250,000 distinct CDR3 sequences, approximately 3.6% seen once. The starting material was PBMCs, obtained 15 days after the yellow fever booster vaccination. The receptor source for this set is a man in his late teens or twenties who received the YFV17D yellow fever vaccine.

This clonotype was counted ten times or more. The gene calls are TRBV14 and TRBJ1-4; no clear D. This CDR3 is built from 12 residues. Germline V gives CDR1 SGHDN, CDR2 FVKESK. Between the trimmed V and J ends, which lost 2 bases and 8 bases, there was a span of 6 bases. The chain's CDR3 is CASSQSGEKLFF. CDR3 sequence (DNA): TGTGCCAGCAGCCAAAGCGGGGAAAAACTGTTTTTT.

This clonotype was recorded a few times. The V call is TRBV10-2, the J call TRBJ2-1; TRBD2 is a possible D gene (6 bases). Trimming shortened V by 6 bases and J by 0 bases, and 12 bases separated the two germline ends. This CDR3 comprises 15 residues. The germline CDR1 and CDR2 sequences are WSHSY and SAAADI. The CDR3 DNA follows: TGCGCCAGCAGCGCCGGGACTGGCTCCTACAATGAGCAGTTCTTC. It is translated as CASSAGTGSYNEQFF.